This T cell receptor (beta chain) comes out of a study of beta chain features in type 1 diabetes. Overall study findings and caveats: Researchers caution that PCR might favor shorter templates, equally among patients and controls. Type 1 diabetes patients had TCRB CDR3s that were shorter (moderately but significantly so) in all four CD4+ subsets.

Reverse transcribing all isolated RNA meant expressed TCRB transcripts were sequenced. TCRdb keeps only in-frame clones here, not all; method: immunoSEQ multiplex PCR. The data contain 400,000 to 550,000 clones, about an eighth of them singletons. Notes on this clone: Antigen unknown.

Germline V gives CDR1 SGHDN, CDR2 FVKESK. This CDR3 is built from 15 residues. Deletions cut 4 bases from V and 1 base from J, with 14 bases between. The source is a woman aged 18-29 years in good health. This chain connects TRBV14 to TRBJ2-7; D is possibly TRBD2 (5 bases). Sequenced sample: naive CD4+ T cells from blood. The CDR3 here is CASSRPGIGSYEQYF. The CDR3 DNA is TGTGCCAGCAGCCGCCCGGGAATAGGGTCCTACGAGCAGTACTTC.